The clone carrying this T cell receptor (beta chain) was seen a few times. From germline, CDR1 is MNHEY and CDR2 SVGAGI. The V gene lost 5 bases and the J gene lost 9 bases, with 11 bases spanning the gap. The CDR3 sequence is 12 residues long. TCRdb passed the 5' RACE reads through MiXCR, listing each CDR3 protein once. The sample shows 400,000 to 500,000 distinct CDR3 sequences, approximately 14% of them seen only once. Donors uniformly comprised healthy Caucasians. These data come from a study of identical twins. The same specimen was also included in a second study, on yellow fever vaccine responses in identical twins.

Sequencing used CD4+ T cells sorted from blood. This chain links TRBV6-5 with TRBJ2-1, with D maybe TRBD2 (6 bases). This TCR came from a woman younger than 30 in good health. The chain's CDR3 is CASSAGGTEQFF. The CDR3 DNA reads TGTGCCAGCAGTGCTGGGGGGACTGAGCAGTTCTTC.